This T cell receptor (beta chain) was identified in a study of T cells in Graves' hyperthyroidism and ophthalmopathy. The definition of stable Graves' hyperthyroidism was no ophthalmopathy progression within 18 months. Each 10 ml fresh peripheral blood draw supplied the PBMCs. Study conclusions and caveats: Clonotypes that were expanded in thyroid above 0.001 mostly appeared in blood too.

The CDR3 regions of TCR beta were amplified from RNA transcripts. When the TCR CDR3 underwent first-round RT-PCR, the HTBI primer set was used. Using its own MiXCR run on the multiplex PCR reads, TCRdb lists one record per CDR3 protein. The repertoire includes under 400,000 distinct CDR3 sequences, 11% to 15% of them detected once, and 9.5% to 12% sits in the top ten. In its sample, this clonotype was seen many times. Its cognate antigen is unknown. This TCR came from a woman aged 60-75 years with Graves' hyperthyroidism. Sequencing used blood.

The CDR3 region is CASSLGPGVNTEAFF. CDR3 DNA sequence: TGTGCCAGCAGCTTAGGGCCGGGAGTGAACACTGAAGCTTTCTTT. V usage is TRBV11-1 and J usage is TRBJ1-1, with D unclear. CDR3 length: 15 amino acids. V was pared by 1 base and J by 0 bases, with 9 bases between. CDR1 is SGHAT and CDR2 is FQDESV in the germline V gene (reference sequence). Full variable domain (rest looked up from reference TRBV11-1 and TRBJ1-1): EAEVAQSPRYKITEKSQAVAFWCDPISGHATLYWYRQILGQGPELLVQFQDESVVDDSQLPKDRFSAERLKGVDSTLKIQPAELGDSAMYLCASSLGPGVNTEAFFGQGTRLTVV.